This T cell receptor beta chain is from a study of T-cell memory formation after mild COVID-19. This clonotype appeared many times. TCRdb reanalysed the 5' RACE reads using MiXCR and keeps one entry per CDR3 protein. The sample comprises some 210,000 distinct CDR3 sequences, around 20% of which are singletons, and 2.4% rests with the top ten. V dropped 7 bases and J dropped 2 bases, with 9 bases sitting between them. This CDR3 contains 12 residues. Germline V gene lookup returns CDR1 SGHRS and CDR2 YFSETQ. This sequence originates from an adult woman who had mild COVID-19 (a few samples of this study predate the infection). Cell type and time point are not known. The sample consisted of PBMCs or a T cell subset sorted from them (not recorded which). V gene TRBV5-1 combines with J gene TRBJ2-5; D might be TRBD2 (5 bases). For the CDR3, the DNA is TGCGCCAGCCGCACGGGGCAAGAGACCCAGTACTTC. Translated: CASRTGQETQYF.